This T cell receptor beta chain was documented in a study of cytomegalovirus exposure and HLA in healthy donors. Study findings and constraints: The study put 150 to 200 TCR beta chains on its list as cytomegalovirus-associated. By HLA locus, TCR association rates varied in a later analysis, with DRB1 showing the most and HLA-C the fewest. A link between a missense DCLRE1C variant and TCR beta V- and J-gene trimming emerged from a later analysis.

In the case of this clone: As yet, its antigen is unknown. This sample also contains other DNA sequences that code for the same CDR3.

Primers included in the PCR were 60 Vbeta and 13 Jbeta primers. Clones were read by immunoSEQ multiplex PCR, and TCRdb kept only the in-frame ones, dropping some. The sample includes 85,000 to 100,000 clones, roughly three quarters of them seen just once. The specimen was PBMCs. The origin of this receptor is a woman in her sixties in good health and CMV-seronegative.

Here the CDR3 reads CASSYSGTVNYGYTF. The CDR3 DNA sequence: TGTGCCAGCAGTTACTCCGGGACAGTTAACTATGGCTACACCTTC. The chain links TRBV6-5 to TRBJ1-2; TRBD1 matches at 7 bases. CDR3 length: 15 residues. CDR1 and CDR2 (germline): MNHEY, SVGAGI. Losses at the gene ends were 0 bases for V and 1 base for J; bases not matched to a gene: 2.